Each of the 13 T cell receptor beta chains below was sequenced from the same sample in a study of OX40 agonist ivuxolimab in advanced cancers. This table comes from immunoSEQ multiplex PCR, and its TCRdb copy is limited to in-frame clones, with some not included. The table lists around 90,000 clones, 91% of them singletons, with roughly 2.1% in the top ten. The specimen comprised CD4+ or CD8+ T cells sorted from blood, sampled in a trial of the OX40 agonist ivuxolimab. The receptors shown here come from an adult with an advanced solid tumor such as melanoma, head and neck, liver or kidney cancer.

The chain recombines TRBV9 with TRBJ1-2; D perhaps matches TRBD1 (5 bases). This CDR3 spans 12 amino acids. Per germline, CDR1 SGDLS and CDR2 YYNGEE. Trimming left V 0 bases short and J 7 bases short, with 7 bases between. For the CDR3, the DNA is TGTGCCAGCAGCGTAGTGGGGGGTGGCTACACCTTC. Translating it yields CASSVVGGGYTF.

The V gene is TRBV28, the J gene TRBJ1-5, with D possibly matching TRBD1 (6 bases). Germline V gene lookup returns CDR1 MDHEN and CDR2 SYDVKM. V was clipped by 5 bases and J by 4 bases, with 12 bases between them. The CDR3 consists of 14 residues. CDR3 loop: CASSLGGPNQPQHF. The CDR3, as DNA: TGTGCCAGCAGTCTGGGGGGCCCGAATCAGCCCCAGCATTTT.

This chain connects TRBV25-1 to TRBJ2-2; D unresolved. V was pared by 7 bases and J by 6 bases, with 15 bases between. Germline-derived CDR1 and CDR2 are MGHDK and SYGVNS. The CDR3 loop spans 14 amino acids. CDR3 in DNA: TGTGCCAGCAAGCAAAGTATCCGGGCCGGGGAGCTGTTTTTT. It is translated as CASKQSIRAGELFF.

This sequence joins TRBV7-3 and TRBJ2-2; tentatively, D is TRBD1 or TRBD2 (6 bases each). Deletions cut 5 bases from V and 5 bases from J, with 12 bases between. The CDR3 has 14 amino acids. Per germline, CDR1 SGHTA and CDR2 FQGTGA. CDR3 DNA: TGTGCCAGCAGCCCCCAAGGGGGGACCGGGGAGCTGTTTTTT. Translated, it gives CASSPQGGTGELFF. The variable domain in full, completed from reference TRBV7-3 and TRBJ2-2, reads GAGVSQTPSNKVTEKGKYVELRCDPISGHTALYWYRQSLGQGPEFLIYFQGTGAADDSGLPNDRFFAVRPEGSVSTLKIQRTERGDSAVYLCASSPQGGTGELFFGEGSRLTVL.

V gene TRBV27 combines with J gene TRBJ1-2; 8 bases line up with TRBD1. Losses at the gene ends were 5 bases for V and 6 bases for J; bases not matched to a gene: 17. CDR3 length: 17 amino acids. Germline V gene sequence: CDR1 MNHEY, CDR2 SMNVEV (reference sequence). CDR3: CASSHDPTGDRGHGYTF. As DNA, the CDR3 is TGTGCCAGCAGTCACGACCCGACAGGGGATAGAGGGCATGGCTACACCTTC.

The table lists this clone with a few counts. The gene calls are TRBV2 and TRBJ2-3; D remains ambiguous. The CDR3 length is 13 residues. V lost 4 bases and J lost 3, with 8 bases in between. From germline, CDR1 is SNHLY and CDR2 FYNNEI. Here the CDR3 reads CASSGPFTDTQYF. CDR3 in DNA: TGTGCCAGCAGTGGCCCCTTTACAGATACGCAGTATTTT.

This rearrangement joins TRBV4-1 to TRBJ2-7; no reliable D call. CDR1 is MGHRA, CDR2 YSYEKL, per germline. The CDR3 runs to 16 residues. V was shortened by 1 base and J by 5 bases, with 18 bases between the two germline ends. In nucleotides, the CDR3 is TGCGCCAGCAGCCAAGGGGGAATAACGAGACCCCACGAGCAGTACTTC. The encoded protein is CASSQGGITRPHEQYF.

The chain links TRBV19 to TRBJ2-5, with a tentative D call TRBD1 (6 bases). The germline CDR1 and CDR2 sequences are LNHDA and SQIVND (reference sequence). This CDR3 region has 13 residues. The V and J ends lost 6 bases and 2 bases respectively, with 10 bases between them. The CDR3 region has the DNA TGTGCCAGTAGCGACACAGGGCAAGAGACCCAGTACTTC. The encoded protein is CASSDTGQETQYF.

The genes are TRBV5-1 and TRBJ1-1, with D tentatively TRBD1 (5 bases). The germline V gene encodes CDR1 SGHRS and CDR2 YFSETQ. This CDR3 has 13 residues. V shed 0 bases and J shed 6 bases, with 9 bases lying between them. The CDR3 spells CASSLVGGAEAFF. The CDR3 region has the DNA TGCGCCAGCAGCTTGGTCGGGGGAGCTGAAGCTTTCTTT.

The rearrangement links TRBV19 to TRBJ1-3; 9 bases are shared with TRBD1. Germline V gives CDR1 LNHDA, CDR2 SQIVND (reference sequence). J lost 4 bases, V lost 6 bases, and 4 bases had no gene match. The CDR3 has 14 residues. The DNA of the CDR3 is TGTGCCAGTAGGCTACAGGGGGCCGGAAACACCATATATTTT. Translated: CASRLQGAGNTIYF.

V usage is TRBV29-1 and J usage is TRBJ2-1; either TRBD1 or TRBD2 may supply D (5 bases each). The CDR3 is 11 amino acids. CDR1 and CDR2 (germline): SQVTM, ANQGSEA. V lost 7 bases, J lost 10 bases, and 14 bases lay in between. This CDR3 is CSGGDYGEQFF. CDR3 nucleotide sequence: TGCAGCGGGGGCGACTACGGCGAGCAGTTCTTC.

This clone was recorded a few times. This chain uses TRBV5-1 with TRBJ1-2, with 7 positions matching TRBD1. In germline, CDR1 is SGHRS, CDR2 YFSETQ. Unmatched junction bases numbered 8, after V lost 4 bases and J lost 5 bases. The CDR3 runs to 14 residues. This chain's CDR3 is CASSPGQDGYGYTF. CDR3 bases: TGCGCCAGCAGCCCTGGACAGGACGGATATGGCTACACCTTC.

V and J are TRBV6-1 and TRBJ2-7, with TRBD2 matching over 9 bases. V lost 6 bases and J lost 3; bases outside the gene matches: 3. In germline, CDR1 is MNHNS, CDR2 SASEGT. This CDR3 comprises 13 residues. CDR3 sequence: CASRIAGVYEQYF. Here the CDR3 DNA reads TGTGCCAGCAGAATAGCGGGAGTCTACGAGCAGTACTTC.